The next 7 T cell receptor beta chains were all read from a single sample in a study of blood T cell repertoires in COVID-19. The protocol was immunoSEQ multiplex PCR, while the TCRdb copy is restricted to in-frame clones and leaves out a portion. The sample consists of about 45,000 clones, over 75% of them appearing once. The sample taken for sequencing was peripheral blood. The receptors derive from a human donor in a cohort sampled during active COVID-19.

A single count supports this clone. The rearrangement joins TRBV24-1 to TRBJ2-1; 11 nucleotides line up with TRBD1. After removal of 8 bases from V and 10 bases from J, the junction contained 6 bases not matched to a gene. The CDR3 consists of 13 residues. Germline CDR1 is KGHDR and CDR2 is SFDVKD. This CDR3 is CATTPDRGQEQFF. In nucleotides, the CDR3 is TGTGCCACCACCCCGGACAGGGGGCAGGAGCAGTTCTTC.

V and J are TRBV7-2 and TRBJ1-3, with D uncertain. The V end was cut by 5 bases, the J end by 4 bases, with 18 bases between. This CDR3 is 16 amino acids long. Per the germline V gene, CDR1 is SGHTA and CDR2 is FQGNSA. The CDR3 nucleotides read TGTGCCAGCAGCCCTGGGCCCCCGGATTCGGGAAACACCATATATTTT. This gives the protein CASSPGPPDSGNTIYF.

The rearrangement links TRBV11-2 to TRBJ2-1; possibly TRBD2 for D (5 bases). The CDR3 is 13 amino acids. Trimming pared 5 bases from V and 5 bases from J, leaving 10 bases between. From germline, CDR1 is SGHAT and CDR2 FQNNGV. CDR3 DNA: TGTGCCAGCAGCCCCGGGGTCAACAATGAGCAGTTCTTC. It codes for CASSPGVNNEQFF.

This chain uses TRBV30 with TRBJ2-7; the D gene is possibly TRBD1 (5 bases). V was clipped by 0 bases and J by 1 base, with 13 bases between them. Germline CDR1 GTSNPN, CDR2 SVGIG (reference sequence). The length of the CDR3 is 15 residues. CDR3 sequence: CAWSVASRASYEQYF. The DNA for the CDR3 is TGTGCCTGGAGTGTGGCGAGCAGGGCATCCTACGAGCAGTACTTC.

The genes are TRBV7-2 and TRBJ2-3; TRBD1 agrees at 7 bases. V shed 2 bases and J 6 bases; nucleotides not matched to a gene: 11. CDR1 SGHTA and CDR2 FQGNSA come from the germline V gene. There are 16 residues in the CDR3. The CDR3 nucleotides are TGTGCCAGCAGCTTATCCCCGACAGGGCTGAGGGATACGCAGTATTTT. Translation: CASSLSPTGLRDTQYF. The full variable domain, its missing parts supplied by reference TRBV7-2 and TRBJ2-3, is GAGVSQSPSNKVTEKGKDVELRCDPISGHTALYWYRQSLGQGLEFLIYFQGNSAPDKSGLPSDRFSAERTGGSVSTLTIQRTQQEDSAVYLCASSLSPTGLRDTQYFGPGTRLTVL.

The chain joins TRBV28 to TRBJ2-7; 7 positions match TRBD1. J lost 5 bases, V lost 6 bases, and 10 bases had no gene match. Germline values: CDR1 MDHEN, CDR2 SYDVKM. The CDR3 has 14 amino acids. The CDR3 DNA sequence: TGTGCCAGCAGCCTACAGGGGCTCTCTAACGAGCAGTACTTC. Amino acid sequence: CASSLQGLSNEQYF.

The chain employs TRBV30 and TRBJ2-2, with 7 bases that match TRBD1. The CDR3 is 15 amino acids. Losses at the gene ends were 6 bases for V and 2 bases for J; bases not matched to a gene: 9. Per germline, CDR1 GTSNPN and CDR2 SVGIG (reference sequence). The CDR3 region has the DNA TGTGCCTGTTCGACGGGGACAGTTAACACCGGGGAGCTGTTTTTT. It encodes CACSTGTVNTGELFF.